These 20 T cell receptor beta chains were sequenced from one sample in a study of blood T cell repertoires in COVID-19. Measured with immunoSEQ multiplex PCR; TCRdb has only the in-frame clones, and not every one. The sample lists more than 200,000 clones, roughly 80% occurring once. The sequenced sample was peripheral blood. These receptor sequences come from a woman aged 80 or over with acute or convalescent COVID-19.

V and J are TRBV5-1 and TRBJ2-2; D possibly corresponds to TRBD2 (7 bases). The germline gives CDR1 SGHRS, CDR2 YFSETQ. The CDR3 runs 15 residues. Deletions cut 7 bases from V and 1 base from J, with 14 bases between. DNA for the CDR3: TGCGCCAGCTTCGTCGGGGGGCGGAACACCGGGGAGCTGTTTTTT. This codes for CASFVGGRNTGELFF.

V usage is TRBV5-8 and J usage is TRBJ2-7; 8 nucleotides line up with TRBD2. CDR1 and CDR2 (germline): SGHTS, YDEGEE. The CDR3 runs 14 residues. V dropped 7 bases and J dropped 0; count of bases not matched to a gene: 6. CDR3 loop: CASAGGLVSYEQYF. DNA for the CDR3: TGTGCCAGCGCTGGGGGACTAGTCTCCTACGAGCAGTACTTC.

J is TRBJ2-2 and V is TRBV7-2; 14 nucleotides agree with TRBD2. This CDR3 region has 16 residues. The V gene's germline CDR1 is SGHTA and CDR2 FQGNSA. Trimming cost V 6 bases and J 2 bases; bases outside gene matches: 2. CDR3 coding DNA: TGTGCCAGCAGGGGACTAGCGGGGGATAACACCGGGGAGCTGTTTTTT. Translating it yields CASRGLAGDNTGELFF. Drawing the rest from reference TRBV7-2 and TRBJ2-2, the complete variable domain is GAGVSQSPSNKVTEKGKDVELRCDPISGHTALYWYRQSLGQGLEFLIYFQGNSAPDKSGLPSDRFSAERTGGSVSTLTIQRTQQEDSAVYLCASRGLAGDNTGELFFGEGSRLTVL.

The chain employs TRBV3-1 (or the pseudogene TRBV3-2) and TRBJ1-2, with D possibly matching TRBD1 (5 bases). The CDR3 is 15 residues long. The V gene's germline CDR1 is LGHDT and CDR2 YNNKEL (reference sequence). The V gene lost 4 bases and the J gene lost 6 bases, with 18 bases spanning the gap. The chain's CDR3 is CASSPVPAGFDGYTF. CDR3 coding DNA: TGTGCCAGCAGCCCTGTCCCGGCAGGGTTTGATGGCTACACCTTC.

V gene TRBV19 combines with J gene TRBJ2-7; TRBD1 agrees at 8 bases. V was clipped by 3 bases and J by 0 bases; unmatched bases: 4. Germline CDR1 is LNHDA and CDR2 is SQIVND (reference sequence). CDR3 size: 15 residues. The CDR3 DNA sequence: TGTGCCAGTAGTATCCGACAGGGGCTCTCCTACGAGCAGTACTTC. This encodes CASSIRQGLSYEQYF.

This rearrangement joins TRBV11-3 to TRBJ1-2; D not resolved. The germline gives CDR1 SGHNT, CDR2 YENEEA. This CDR3 is built from 16 residues. The ends were cut back, 5 bases at V and 3 bases at J, with 19 bases in the middle. CDR3 nucleotides: TGTGCCAGCAGCCCGCAAGGAGGGCTCCCCTACTATGGCTACACCTTC. Amino acids: CASSPQGGLPYYGYTF.

In its sample, this clone was seen a few times. The rearrangement joins TRBV10-3 to TRBJ2-7, with no clear D. V lost 2 bases and J lost 3, with 5 bases in between. This CDR3 has 12 residues. The germline gives CDR1 ENHRY, CDR2 SYGVKD. The CDR3 DNA follows: TGTGCCATCAGTGAGATCGGCTACGAGCAGTACTTC. Protein product: CAISEIGYEQYF.

J is TRBJ1-2 and V is TRBV12-3 or TRBV12-4, with 9 bases fitting TRBD1. With V trimmed by 7 bases and J by 4 bases, 4 bases remained unmatched. This CDR3 region has 13 residues. CDR3 in DNA: TGTGCCAGCACATTGGGACAGGGCTATGGCTACACCTTC. Residues: CASTLGQGYGYTF.

The gene calls are TRBV19 and TRBJ1-5; TRBD1 matches at 8 bases. Germline CDR1 LNHDA, CDR2 SQIVND (reference sequence). With 8 bases clipped from V and 0 bases from J, the junction kept 6 bases outside the gene matches. CDR3 length: 15 residues. The CDR3 protein is CASRGQGPSNQPQHF. The CDR3 nucleotides are TGTGCCAGTCGCGGACAGGGCCCTAGCAATCAGCCCCAGCATTTT.

This chain joins TRBV5-4 and TRBJ2-7; 9 nucleotides line up with TRBD1. The CDR3 runs to 16 residues. Germline CDR1 SGHNT, CDR2 YYREEE (reference sequence). J gave up 4 bases and V 0 bases, and 8 bases lay outside the gene matches. This CDR3 is CASSLALQGARYEQYF. The CDR3, as DNA: TGTGCCAGCAGCTTGGCCTTACAGGGGGCTAGGTACGAGCAGTACTTC. Using reference TRBV5-4 and TRBJ2-7 for the parts outside the CDR3, the full variable domain is ETGVTQSPTHLIKTRGQQVTLRCSSQSGHNTVSWYQQALGQGPQFIFQYYREEENGRGNFPPRFSGLQFPNYSSELNVNALELDDSALYLCASSLALQGARYEQYFGPGTRLTVT.

This sequence joins TRBV7-9 and TRBJ1-5; D not certain. V lost 3 bases to trimming and J lost 7 bases, with 7 bases between them. CDR3 length: 12 residues. Germline-derived CDR1 and CDR2 are SEHNR and FQNEAQ (reference sequence). CDR3 in amino acids: CASSFPLQPQHF. For the CDR3, the DNA is TGTGCCAGCAGCTTCCCTCTCCAGCCCCAGCATTTT.

The chain has TRBV6-5 and TRBJ1-5, with 8 nucleotides matching TRBD1. Germline loops: CDR1 MNHEY, CDR2 SVGAGI. This CDR3 region has 14 residues. J was trimmed by 11 bases and V by 6 bases; bases with no gene match: 12. CDR3 amino acids: CASRGGTGSQTQHF. CDR3 coding DNA: TGTGCCAGCAGGGGTGGGACAGGCTCCCAGACCCAGCATTTT.

The chain couples TRBV5-1 to TRBJ2-7; 7 nucleotides line up with TRBD2. Germline V lookup: CDR1 SGHRS, CDR2 YFSETQ. The J segment lost 0 bases and the V segment lost 2 bases, leaving 8 bases of the junction unmatched. This CDR3 contains 16 residues. CDR3 in amino acids: CASSLTGGIPSYEQYF. The CDR3 DNA reads as TGCGCCAGCAGCTTAACGGGAGGTATCCCCTCCTACGAGCAGTACTTC.

The rearrangement joins TRBV19 to TRBJ2-5; 10 bases are a match to TRBD1. V lost 5 bases to trimming and J lost 5 bases; unmatched junction nucleotides: 11. Germline assignment: CDR1 LNHDA and CDR2 SQIVND (reference sequence). The CDR3 runs to 16 residues. CDR3 sequence (DNA): TGTGCCAGTAGTTTTGGGGACAGGGGAGCGAGTGAGACCCAGTACTTC. Translation: CASSFGDRGASETQYF.

The rearrangement uses TRBV12-3 or TRBV12-4 and TRBJ2-7, with D possibly matching TRBD1 (6 bases). The CDR3 consists of 13 residues. The germline V and J ends were trimmed by 3 bases and 7 bases, with 13 bases remaining between them. CDR3 protein: CASSLGRGREQYF. In DNA form, the CDR3 reads TGTGCCAGCAGTTTGGGCAGGGGTCGGGAGCAGTACTTC.

The genes are TRBV11-2 and TRBJ1-5, with 8 nucleotides matching TRBD1. Germline V CDR1 and CDR2: SGHAT, FQNNGV. Trimming cost V 3 bases and J 6 bases; bases outside gene matches: 7. The CDR3 loop spans 15 amino acids. Here the CDR3 reads CASSLDRVVGQPQHF. CDR3 nucleotides: TGTGCCAGCAGCTTGGACAGGGTGGTAGGTCAGCCCCAGCATTTT.

J is TRBJ1-1 and V is TRBV3-1 (or the pseudogene TRBV3-2), with D unresolved. Germline assignment: CDR1 LGHDT and CDR2 YNNKEL (reference sequence). The CDR3 is made up of 13 amino acids. The V end lost 2 bases, the J end lost 1 base, and 5 bases lay between the germline ends. In DNA form, the CDR3 reads TGTGCCAGCAGCCAATACGGGAACACTGAAGCTTTCTTT. Translated, it gives CASSQYGNTEAFF.

This clone was counted between two and nine times. This chain uses TRBV6-2 or TRBV6-3 with TRBJ1-1; tentative D call: TRBD1 (6 bases). Germline values: CDR1 MNHEY, CDR2 SVGEGT. V lost 6 bases and J 1 base, leaving 12 bases between the germline ends. CDR3 size: 14 residues. CDR3 sequence (DNA): TGTGCCAGCAGCCCGGGACACCAGAACACTGAAGCTTTCTTT. Translated, it gives CASSPGHQNTEAFF.

This clone was seen only a few times. The V call is TRBV29-1, the J call TRBJ1-3; D ambiguous. CDR1 is SQVTM, CDR2 ANQGSEA, per germline. The V gene lost 4 bases and the J gene lost 4 bases, with 8 bases spanning the gap. The CDR3 is 12 residues long. The CDR3 sequence: CSVGGAGNTIYF. In DNA, the CDR3 is TGCAGCGTTGGAGGCGCGGGAAACACCATATATTTT.

The chain carries TRBV11-2 and TRBJ2-7, with D uncertain. The CDR3 has 14 residues. V was clipped by 5 bases and J by 6 bases, with 17 bases between them. Germline V gene sequence: CDR1 SGHAT, CDR2 FQNNGV. CDR3 residues: CASSPQVVVGEQYF. The CDR3 DNA is TGTGCCAGCAGCCCCCAAGTAGTCGTCGGCGAGCAGTACTTC. The full variable domain, completed using reference TRBV11-2 and TRBJ2-7, is EAGVAQSPRYKIIEKRQSVAFWCNPISGHATLYWYQQILGQGPKLLIQFQNNGVVDDSQLPKDRFSAERLKGVDSTLKIQPAKLEDSAVYLCASSPQVVVGEQYFGPGTRLTVT.